This is a list of T cell receptor beta chains from one sample in a study of response to subunit inactivated influenza vaccine. TCRdb redid the calling of the RT-PCR reads with MiXCR, one entry per CDR3 protein. The sample records roughly 170,000 distinct CDR3 sequences, around a tenth being singletons. The sample here was non-naive T cells sorted from PBMCs, taken on the day of vaccination. These receptors all come from a man aged 45-65 years who received an inactivated influenza vaccine. The CDR3 runs from the conserved cysteine through the conserved F or W. A D gene is named only where the DNA matches it firmly. Some rows mark clone size as missing; the rest say once, few, many or name a class of expanded clone.

j_call | v_call | clone_size | d_call | cdr3_nt | cdr3_aa
TRBJ2-1 | TRBV2 | few | NA | TGTGCCAGCAGTGAAACCCAGGGTACGAGGGCTTACAATGAGCAGTTCTTC | CASSETQGTRAYNEQFF
TRBJ1-4 | TRBV5-1 | few | TRBD1 | TGCGCCAGCAGCTTACAGGGGGCGATGAATGAAAAACTGTTTTTT | CASSLQGAMNEKLFF
TRBJ1-2 | TRBV27 | NA | NA | TGTGCCAGCAGGGAGCCTGGGGCGTATGGCTACACCTTC | CASREPGAYGYTF
TRBJ2-1 | TRBV5-1 | many | TRBD2 | TGCGCCAGCAGCCTCACTAGCGGGGGGTCCAACAATGAGCAGTTCTTC | CASSLTSGGSNNEQFF
TRBJ2-5 | TRBV4-2 | few | NA | TGTGCCAGCAGCCAAGATCAAGGGCCCCAAGAGACCCAGTACTTC | CASSQDQGPQETQYF
TRBJ2-1 | TRBV9 | NA | NA | TGTGCCAGCAGCTCCGGACTAGGGGGTGGGAATGAGCAGTTCTTC | CASSSGLGGGNEQFF
TRBJ1-5 | TRBV10-3 | NA | NA | TGTGCCATCAGTGACTCGGCCCGTTTACATTTT | CAISDSARLHF
TRBJ1-6 | TRBV6-1 | NA | NA | TGTGCCAGCAGTCAGAGCGCTCCCCTCAGATCCTATAATTCACCCCTCCACTTT | CASSQSAPLRSYNSPLHF
TRBJ1-2 | TRBV6-1 | NA | NA | TGTGCCAGCAGTGGGGGACGTGGTGGGTATGGCTACACCTTC | CASSGGRGGYGYTF
TRBJ1-1 | TRBV19 | many | NA | TGTGCCAGTAGCCGGACGGTGAACACTGAAGCTTTCTTT | CASSRTVNTEAFF
TRBJ2-7 | TRBV7-9 | many | TRBD1 | TGTGCCAGCAGCTCACCGGGACAGGGGTTCTACGAGCAGTACTTC | CASSSPGQGFYEQYF
TRBJ2-6 | TRBV28 | many | NA | TGTGCCAGCAGTTACTACTCTGGGGCCAACGTCCTGACTTTC | CASSYYSGANVLTF
TRBJ2-1 | TRBV12-3/TRBV12-4 | NA | NA | TGTGCCAGCAGCTGGGCAGGGGAGGCCTACAATGAGCAGTTCTTC | CASSWAGEAYNEQFF
TRBJ2-3 | TRBV5-1 | few | TRBD2 | TGCGCCAGCAGGGTTAGCGGGCGAGACACAGATACGCAGTATTTT | CASRVSGRDTDTQYF
TRBJ1-1 | TRBV7-2 | few | NA | TGTGCCAGCAGCTTATCGAGGGTTGGAGACACTGAAGCTTTCTTT | CASSLSRVGDTEAFF
TRBJ2-5 | TRBV20-1 | many | TRBD2 | TGCAGTGCGGGACTAGCGGGGTTGGAGACCCAGTACTTC | CSAGLAGLETQYF
TRBJ2-1 | TRBV11-2 | NA | NA | TGTGCCAGCAGCTTATGGGCAGGGGACAATGAGCAGTTCTTC | CASSLWAGDNEQFF
TRBJ2-2 | TRBV28 | NA | NA | TGTGCCAGCAGCTTAAGTAGACCACTCACCGGGGAGCTGTTTTTT | CASSLSRPLTGELFF
TRBJ1-5 | TRBV27 | NA | NA | TGTGCCAGCAGTCTTCTGGGGGGGAGGGGAAGCAATCAGCCCCAGCATTTT | CASSLLGGRGSNQPQHF
TRBJ2-6 | TRBV11-1 | NA | TRBD1 | TGTGCCAGCAGCCCTACTCGACAGGGCTTAACTGGGGCCAACGTCCTGACTTTC | CASSPTRQGLTGANVLTF
TRBJ2-7 | TRBV28 | NA | NA | TGTGCCAGCACTTTAAGGGACCTTTACTACGAGCAGTACTTC | CASTLRDLYYEQYF
TRBJ2-2 | TRBV2 | many | NA | TGTGCCAGCAACGAGGGGCGGAACACCGGGGAGCTGTTTTTT | CASNEGRNTGELFF
TRBJ2-1 | TRBV6-5 | NA | TRBD1 | TGTGCCAGCAGTTACGCCCAAGGGACAGGGACCGGTGAGCAGTTCTTC | CASSYAQGTGTGEQFF
TRBJ1-6 | TRBV21-1 | few | NA | TGTGCCAGCAGCAAAGAGAAGGGGGAGGAAAATTCACCCCTCCACTTT | CASSKEKGEENSPLHF
TRBJ2-2 | TRBV27 | few | NA | TGTGCCAGCAGCCGTAGAGACTTCGGGACCTTCACCGGGGAGCTGTTTTTT | CASSRRDFGTFTGELFF
TRBJ2-2 | TRBV10-3 | NA | NA | TGTGCCATCAGGGGGCAGGGCGACACCGGGGAGCTGTTTTTT | CAIRGQGDTGELFF
TRBJ2-5 | TRBV14 | NA | TRBD2 | TGTGCCAGCAGCGGACTAGCGACACAGACCCAGTACTTC | CASSGLATQTQYF
TRBJ2-7 | TRBV20-1 | NA | NA | TGCAGTGCTCCCGAGGGGTCAGCCTCCTCCTACGAGCAGTACTTC | CSAPEGSASSYEQYF
TRBJ2-6 | TRBV6-1 | few | TRBD1 | TGTGCCAGCACGAGGGGAGACAGGGGATCCTCTGGGGCCAACGTCCTGACTTTC | CASTRGDRGSSGANVLTF
TRBJ2-3 | TRBV28 | NA | NA | TGTGCCAGCAGTTTCGGCGGGATCCGGGCAGATACGCAGTATTTT | CASSFGGIRADTQYF
TRBJ2-7 | TRBV7-2 | NA | TRBD1 | TGTGCCAGCAGCGTGGGACAGACGAGATCCTACGAGCAGTACTTC | CASSVGQTRSYEQYF
TRBJ2-2 | TRBV5-1 | many | TRBD1 | TGCGCCAGCAGCTTGATCATAGACAGGGCGGCAAGGGAGCTGTTTTTT | CASSLIIDRAARELFF
TRBJ2-7 | TRBV30 | few | TRBD2 | TGTGCCTGGAGTGTCGGAGGGCGGGAGGCGTACGAGCAGTACTTC | CAWSVGGREAYEQYF
TRBJ2-3 | TRBV28 | many | TRBD1 | TGTGCCAGCAGTTTAGGGGTACGGGACAGGAGCACAGATACGCAGTATTTT | CASSLGVRDRSTDTQYF
TRBJ1-3 | TRBV10-2 | few | NA | TGCGCCAGCAGAGAACAGCTCTCTGGAAACACCATATATTTT | CASREQLSGNTIYF
TRBJ2-5 | TRBV3-1 | few | NA | TGTGCCAGCAGCCAAGAAGAGGGAGAGGAGACCCAGTACTTC | CASSQEEGEETQYF
TRBJ2-2 | TRBV28 | few | NA | TGTGCCAGCAGTGCGGACAGCTTTCGGACCGGGGAGCTGTTTTTT | CASSADSFRTGELFF
TRBJ2-5 | TRBV2 | few | NA | TGTGCCAGCAGTCTCGTACGGGGCCAAGAGACCCAGTACTTC | CASSLVRGQETQYF
TRBJ2-3 | TRBV6-5 | few | NA | TGTGCCAGCAGTTACTCTCGACGGGGATACTCTAGCACAGATACGCAGTATTTT | CASSYSRRGYSSTDTQYF
TRBJ1-5 | TRBV7-2 | few | NA | TGTGCCAGCAGCTTAATGGGGGGTAGGAATCAGCCCCAGCATTTT | CASSLMGGRNQPQHF
TRBJ2-2 | TRBV11-2 | NA | TRBD1 | TGTGCCAGCAGCTTAGATTGGGGACAGGGACGGACCGGGGAGCTGTTTTTT | CASSLDWGQGRTGELFF